Listed below are T cell receptor beta chains from one sample, sequenced in a study of identical twins. TCRdb itself ran the 5' RACE reads through MiXCR, one entry per CDR3 protein. The data contain around 490,000 distinct CDR3 sequences, 20% to 25% of them singletons. These data were also reused for a study on yellow fever vaccine responses in identical twins.

The specimen sequenced was CD4+ T cells sorted from blood. The source of these receptors is a woman between 18 and 29 years old in good health. Both conserved end residues are part of each CDR3. The D gene is left open where the match is weak. Where a row states a size, it is once, few, many or the class of an expanded clone; other rows omit it.

V: TRBV7-2; size: -; J: TRBJ2-1; D: -; CDR3: CASSLALSSNEQFF; DNA: TGTGCCAGCAGCTTAGCGTTGAGTAGCAATGAGCAGTTCTTC
V: TRBV2; size: -; J: TRBJ2-1; D: -; CDR3: CASKPKAGLYNEQFF; DNA: TGTGCCAGCAAACCCAAGGCGGGACTCTACAATGAGCAGTTCTTC
V: TRBV3-1; size: -; J: TRBJ2-3; D: TRBD2; CDR3: CASSQELAGAHETDTQYF; DNA: TGTGCCAGCAGCCAAGAGCTAGCGGGAGCACATGAGACAGATACGCAGTATTTT
V: TRBV10-3; size: few; J: TRBJ2-1; D: TRBD2; CDR3: CASRTSGGNEQFF; DNA: TGTGCCAGCAGGACTAGCGGGGGTAATGAGCAGTTCTTC
V: TRBV9; size: -; J: TRBJ2-3; D: -; CDR3: CASSVGAVSTDTQYF; DNA: TGTGCCAGCAGCGTAGGGGCAGTTAGCACAGATACGCAGTATTTT
V: TRBV12-3/TRBV12-4; size: few; J: TRBJ2-5; D: -; CDR3: CASSFVIGQETQYF; DNA: TGTGCCAGCAGTTTTGTAATCGGCCAAGAGACCCAGTACTTC
V: TRBV28; size: -; J: TRBJ2-5; D: TRBD1; CDR3: CASSSTWTGQETQYF; DNA: TGTGCCAGCAGTTCAACCTGGACAGGCCAAGAGACCCAGTACTTC
V: TRBV28; size: few; J: TRBJ2-7; D: TRBD2; CDR3: CASTSGPIYEQYF; DNA: TGTGCCAGCACTAGCGGCCCTATCTACGAGCAGTACTTC
V: TRBV11-2; size: -; J: TRBJ2-7; D: -; CDR3: CASSPGYFYEQYF; DNA: TGTGCCAGCAGCCCAGGATATTTCTACGAGCAGTACTTC
V: TRBV5-1; size: -; J: TRBJ1-1; D: TRBD1; CDR3: CASRLGGTENTEAFF; DNA: TGCGCCAGCAGGTTGGGGGGGACAGAGAACACTGAAGCTTTCTTT
V: TRBV28; size: -; J: TRBJ2-1; D: TRBD2; CDR3: CASVGASGGHEQFF; DNA: TGTGCCAGCGTGGGGGCTAGCGGGGGACATGAGCAGTTCTTC
V: TRBV2; size: -; J: TRBJ2-5; D: -; CDR3: CASMSFWGVRGETQYF; DNA: TGTGCCAGCATGTCCTTCTGGGGGGTGAGGGGAGAGACCCAGTACTTC
V: TRBV11-1; size: -; J: TRBJ2-1; D: TRBD1; CDR3: CASSLPISTGSSYNEQFF; DNA: TGTGCCAGCAGCTTACCAATCTCGACAGGGAGCTCCTACAATGAGCAGTTCTTC
V: TRBV27; size: -; J: TRBJ2-7; D: TRBD2; CDR3: CASRLLAGDEQYF; DNA: TGTGCCAGCAGGCTACTAGCGGGAGATGAGCAGTACTTC
V: TRBV12-3/TRBV12-4; size: few; J: TRBJ2-1; D: TRBD1; CDR3: CASRLTGYNEQFF; DNA: TGTGCCAGCAGGCTGACAGGGTACAATGAGCAGTTCTTC
V: TRBV5-1; size: few; J: TRBJ2-1; D: -; CDR3: CASSLLTGNKNEQFF; DNA: TGCGCCAGCAGCTTGCTAACAGGGAATAAGAATGAGCAGTTCTTC
V: TRBV7-9; size: -; J: TRBJ2-3; D: -; CDR3: CASSPMDSTAEQYF; DNA: TGTGCCAGCAGCCCCATGGACTCGACGGCGGAGCAGTATTTT
V: TRBV12-3/TRBV12-4; size: -; J: TRBJ2-1; D: -; CDR3: CTFSFPPVWGVSYNEQFF; DNA: TGTACCTTCAGTTTTCCGCCAGTATGGGGGGTCTCCTACAATGAGCAGTTCTTC
V: TRBV12-3/TRBV12-4; size: few; J: TRBJ2-7; D: TRBD1; CDR3: CASSGDSYEQYF; DNA: TGTGCCAGCAGTGGGGACAGCTACGAGCAGTACTTC
V: TRBV3-1; size: few; J: TRBJ2-7; D: -; CDR3: CASRKAGSHSYEQYF; DNA: TGTGCCAGCAGGAAAGCCGGGAGTCACTCCTACGAGCAGTACTTC
V: TRBV12-3/TRBV12-4; size: -; J: TRBJ2-1; D: TRBD2; CDR3: CASTLGTSGRYEQFF; DNA: TGTGCCAGCACTCTAGGGACTAGCGGGAGGTATGAGCAGTTCTTC
V: TRBV20-1; size: -; J: TRBJ2-4; D: -; CDR3: CSAPPAGQAKNIQYF; DNA: TGCAGTGCTCCACCCGCGGGGCAAGCCAAAAACATTCAGTACTTC
V: TRBV5-6; size: few; J: TRBJ2-1; D: -; CDR3: CASSRPGYYNEQFF; DNA: TGTGCCAGCAGCCGACCGGGGTACTACAATGAGCAGTTCTTC
V: TRBV28; size: few; J: TRBJ2-2; D: TRBD1; CDR3: CASSYDRGYTGELFF; DNA: TGTGCCAGCAGTTACGACAGGGGTTACACCGGGGAGCTGTTTTTT
V: TRBV2; size: -; J: TRBJ2-2; D: -; CDR3: CASSGERNTGELFF; DNA: TGTGCCAGCAGTGGGGAGCGGAACACCGGGGAGCTGTTTTTT
V: TRBV27; size: -; J: TRBJ1-1; D: TRBD1; CDR3: CASPGAGQVNTEAFF; DNA: TGTGCCAGCCCTGGGGCGGGACAGGTCAACACTGAAGCTTTCTTT
V: TRBV9; size: -; J: TRBJ2-1; D: -; CDR3: CASSVAFGSTHEQFF; DNA: TGTGCCAGCAGCGTAGCTTTCGGGAGTACTCATGAGCAGTTCTTC
V: TRBV7-6; size: few; J: TRBJ1-1; D: -; CDR3: CASSPPRRTNTEAFF; DNA: TGTGCCAGCAGCCCTCCCCGACGGACGAACACTGAAGCTTTCTTT
V: TRBV7-9; size: -; J: TRBJ2-3; D: -; CDR3: CASSFPSRADTQYF; DNA: TGTGCCAGCAGCTTCCCCTCGCGCGCAGATACGCAGTATTTT
V: TRBV15; size: -; J: TRBJ2-1; D: -; CDR3: CATSRKGGRGHPAGVNEQFF; DNA: TGTGCCACCAGCCGCAAGGGGGGCAGGGGGCACCCAGCGGGAGTCAACGAGCAGTTCTTC
V: TRBV2; size: few; J: TRBJ2-1; D: TRBD2; CDR3: CASSELASGTYNEQFF; DNA: TGTGCCAGCAGTGAATTGGCTAGCGGGACCTACAATGAGCAGTTCTTC
V: TRBV5-1; size: many; J: TRBJ1-4; D: -; CDR3: CASSLNLNEKLFF; DNA: TGCGCCAGCAGCTTGAACCTTAATGAAAAACTGTTTTTT
V: TRBV7-9; size: few; J: TRBJ2-4; D: TRBD2; CDR3: CASSPGTSGKNIQYF; DNA: TGTGCCAGCAGCCCCGGGACTAGCGGTAAAAACATTCAGTACTTC
V: TRBV5-1; size: few; J: TRBJ2-5; D: -; CDR3: CASTFGTQETQYF; DNA: TGCGCCAGCACCTTTGGGACACAAGAGACCCAGTACTTC
V: TRBV10-2; size: -; J: TRBJ2-6; D: -; CDR3: CASSESGIAGANVLTF; DNA: TGCGCCAGCAGTGAGTCAGGGATCGCTGGGGCCAACGTCCTGACTTTC
V: TRBV7-2; size: few; J: TRBJ2-5; D: TRBD2; CDR3: CASSWRPGLADQETQYF; DNA: TGTGCCAGCAGTTGGCGTCCGGGACTAGCCGATCAAGAGACCCAGTACTTC
V: TRBV7-2; size: -; J: TRBJ2-7; D: TRBD2; CDR3: CASSTSVSYEQYF; DNA: TGTGCCAGCAGCACTAGCGTCTCCTACGAGCAGTACTTC
V: TRBV28; size: few; J: TRBJ2-3; D: -; CDR3: CASSFRQLSTDTQYF; DNA: TGTGCCAGCAGTTTCCGACAGCTTAGCACAGATACGCAGTATTTT
V: TRBV5-1; size: -; J: TRBJ2-5; D: -; CDR3: CASSKGGETQYF; DNA: TGCGCCAGCAGCAAGGGGGGAGAGACCCAGTACTTC
V: TRBV6-1; size: -; J: TRBJ2-3; D: -; CDR3: CASSEPRTRTDTQYF; DNA: TGTGCCAGCAGTGAACCCCGCACCCGCACAGATACGCAGTATTTT
V: TRBV12-3/TRBV12-4; size: -; J: TRBJ2-7; D: -; CDR3: CASRDQAYEQYF; DNA: TGTGCCAGCAGGGATCAAGCCTACGAGCAGTACTTC